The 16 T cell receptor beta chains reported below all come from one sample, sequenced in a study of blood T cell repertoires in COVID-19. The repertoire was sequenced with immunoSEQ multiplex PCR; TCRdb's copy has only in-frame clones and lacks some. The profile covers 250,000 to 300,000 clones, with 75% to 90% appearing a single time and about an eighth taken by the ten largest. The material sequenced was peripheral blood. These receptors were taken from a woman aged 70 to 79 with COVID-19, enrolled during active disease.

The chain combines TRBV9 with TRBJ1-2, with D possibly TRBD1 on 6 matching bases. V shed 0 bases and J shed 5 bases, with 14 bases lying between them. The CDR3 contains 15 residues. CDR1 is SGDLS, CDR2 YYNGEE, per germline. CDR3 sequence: CASSVGRQVIYGYTF. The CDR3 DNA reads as TGTGCCAGCAGCGTAGGAAGACAGGTAATTTATGGCTACACCTTC. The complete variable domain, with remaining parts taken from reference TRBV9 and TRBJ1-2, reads DSGVTQTPKHLITATGQRVTLRCSPRSGDLSVYWYQQSLDQGLQFLIQYYNGEERAKGNILERFSAQQFPDLHSELNLSSLELGDSALYFCASSVGRQVIYGYTFGSGTRLTVV.

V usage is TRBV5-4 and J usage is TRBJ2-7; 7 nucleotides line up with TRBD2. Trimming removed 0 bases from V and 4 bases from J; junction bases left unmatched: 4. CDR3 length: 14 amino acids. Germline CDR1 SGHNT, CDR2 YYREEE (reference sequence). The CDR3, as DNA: TGTGCCAGCAGCTTGGGGGGGGGACGATACGAGCAGTACTTC. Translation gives CASSLGGGRYEQYF.

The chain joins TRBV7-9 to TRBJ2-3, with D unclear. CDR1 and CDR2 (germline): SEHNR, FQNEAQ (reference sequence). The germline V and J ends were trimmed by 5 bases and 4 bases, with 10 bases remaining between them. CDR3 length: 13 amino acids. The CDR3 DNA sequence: TGTGCCAGCAGCGCGGAATTTCCAGATACGCAGTATTTT. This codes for CASSAEFPDTQYF.

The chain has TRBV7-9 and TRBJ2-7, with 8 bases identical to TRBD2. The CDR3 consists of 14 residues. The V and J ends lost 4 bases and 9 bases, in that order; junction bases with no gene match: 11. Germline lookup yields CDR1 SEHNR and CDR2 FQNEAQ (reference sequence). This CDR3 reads CASSSNLAGGGQYF. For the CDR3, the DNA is TGTGCCAGCAGCTCGAACCTAGCGGGTGGGGGGCAGTACTTC.

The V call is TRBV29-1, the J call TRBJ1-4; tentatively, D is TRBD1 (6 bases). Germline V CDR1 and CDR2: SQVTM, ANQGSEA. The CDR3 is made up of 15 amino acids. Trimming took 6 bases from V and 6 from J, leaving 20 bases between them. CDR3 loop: CSVLRTQGRDEKLFF. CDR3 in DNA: TGCAGCGTGCTCCGAACACAGGGACGGGATGAAAAACTGTTTTTT. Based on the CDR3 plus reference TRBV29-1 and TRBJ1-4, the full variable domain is SAVISQKPSRDICQRGTSLTIQCQVDSQVTMMFWYRQQPGQSLTLIATANQGSEATYESGFVIDKFPISRPNLTFSTLTVSNMSPEDSSIYLCSVLRTQGRDEKLFFGSGTQLSVL.

In nucleotides, the CDR3 is TGTGCCAGCAGCTTACGGACAGGCGGGGCCGGGGAGCTGTTTTTT. Encoded protein: CASSLRTGGAGELFF. The chain joins TRBV11-2 to TRBJ2-2, with D perhaps matching TRBD1 (7 bases). Per the germline V gene, CDR1 is SGHAT and CDR2 is FQNNGV. The CDR3 has 15 amino acids. Trimming took off 2 bases at V and 6 bases at J, with 13 bases between the two ends.

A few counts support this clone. DNA for the CDR3: TGCGCCAGCAGCCAAGTGGTCACTGGCAATCAGCCCCAGCATTTT. Its protein product is CASSQVVTGNQPQHF. The chain employs TRBV4-1 and TRBJ1-5; D is unclear. CDR3 size: 15 residues. V gave up 1 base and J gave up 2 bases, with 9 bases separating them. From germline, CDR1 is MGHRA and CDR2 YSYEKL.

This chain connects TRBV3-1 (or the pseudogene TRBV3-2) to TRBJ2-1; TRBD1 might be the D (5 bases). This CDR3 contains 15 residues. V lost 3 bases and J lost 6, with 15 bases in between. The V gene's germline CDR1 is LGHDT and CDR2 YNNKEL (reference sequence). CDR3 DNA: TGTGCCAGCAGCCAGGACCCCAGGGCCTCCAATGAGCAGTTCTTC. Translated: CASSQDPRASNEQFF.

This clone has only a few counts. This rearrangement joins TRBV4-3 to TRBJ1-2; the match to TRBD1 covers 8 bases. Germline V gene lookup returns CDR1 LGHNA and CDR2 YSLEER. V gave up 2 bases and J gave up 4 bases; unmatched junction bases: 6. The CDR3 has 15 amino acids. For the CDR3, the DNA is TGCGCCAGCAGCCAAACAGGGGGACAGAGCTATGGCTACACCTTC. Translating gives CASSQTGGQSYGYTF.

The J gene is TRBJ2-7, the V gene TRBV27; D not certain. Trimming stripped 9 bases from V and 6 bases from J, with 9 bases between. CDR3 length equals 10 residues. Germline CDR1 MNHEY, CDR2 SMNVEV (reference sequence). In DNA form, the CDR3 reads TGTGCCAGTACTAAGATCGAGCAGTACTTC. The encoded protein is CASTKIEQYF.

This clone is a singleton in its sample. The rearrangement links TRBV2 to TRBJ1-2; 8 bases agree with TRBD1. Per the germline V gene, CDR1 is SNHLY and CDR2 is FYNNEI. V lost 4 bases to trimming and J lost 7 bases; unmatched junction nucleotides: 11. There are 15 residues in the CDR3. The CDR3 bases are TGTGCCAGCAGTGGGGGGTGGCAGGGGGCGGCTGGCTACACCTTC. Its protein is CASSGGWQGAAGYTF. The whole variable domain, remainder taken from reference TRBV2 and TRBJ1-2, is EPEVTQTPSHQVTQMGQEVILRCVPISNHLYFYWYRQILGQKVEFLVSFYNNEISEKSEIFDDQFSVERPDGSNFTLKIRSTKLEDSAMYFCASSGGWQGAAGYTFGSGTRLTVV.

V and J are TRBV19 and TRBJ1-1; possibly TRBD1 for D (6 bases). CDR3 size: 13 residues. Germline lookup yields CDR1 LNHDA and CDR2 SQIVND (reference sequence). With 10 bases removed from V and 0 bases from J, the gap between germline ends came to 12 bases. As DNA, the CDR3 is TGTGCCACAACCGGGACACTGAACACTGAAGCTTTCTTT. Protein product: CATTGTLNTEAFF.

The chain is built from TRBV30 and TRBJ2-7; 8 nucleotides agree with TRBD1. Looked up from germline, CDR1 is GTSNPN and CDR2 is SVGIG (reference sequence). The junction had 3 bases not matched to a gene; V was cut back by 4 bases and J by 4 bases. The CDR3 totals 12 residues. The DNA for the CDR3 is TGTGCCTGGACTCGGACAGGGTACGAGCAGTACTTC. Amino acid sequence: CAWTRTGYEQYF.

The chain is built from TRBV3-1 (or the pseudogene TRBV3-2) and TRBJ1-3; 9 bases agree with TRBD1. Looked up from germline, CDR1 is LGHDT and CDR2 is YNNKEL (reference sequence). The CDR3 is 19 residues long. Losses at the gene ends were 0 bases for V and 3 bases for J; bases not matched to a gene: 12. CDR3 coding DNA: TGTGCCAGCAGCCAAGAGTTAGGGTTTGACAGGGGGTTTGGAAACACCATATATTTT. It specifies CASSQELGFDRGFGNTIYF.

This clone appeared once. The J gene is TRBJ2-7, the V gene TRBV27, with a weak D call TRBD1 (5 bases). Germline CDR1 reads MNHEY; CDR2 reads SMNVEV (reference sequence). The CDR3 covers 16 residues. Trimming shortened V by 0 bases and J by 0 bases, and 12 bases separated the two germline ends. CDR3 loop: CASSLSFGRDSYEQYF. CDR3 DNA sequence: TGTGCCAGCAGTTTATCATTCGGCAGGGACTCCTACGAGCAGTACTTC.

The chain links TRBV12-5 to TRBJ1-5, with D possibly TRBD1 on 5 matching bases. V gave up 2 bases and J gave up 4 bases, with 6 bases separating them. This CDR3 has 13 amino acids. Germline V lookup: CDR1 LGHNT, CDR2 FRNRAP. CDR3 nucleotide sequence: TGTGCTAGTGGTTTGCGGGGGAATCAGCCCCAGCATTTT. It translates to CASGLRGNQPQHF.